This TCR beta chain was observed in a study of cytomegalovirus exposure and HLA in healthy donors. Overall study context: HLA-typed donors were the source of 90 million or so unique TCRs, which an early data release held. Overall study results and limits: Information on immune exposure was restricted to one variable (CMV serostatus). Versus the roughly 700-donor mean, an Asian-associated ancestry cluster reportedly showed fewer N-insertions in a later analysis. Altogether, some 170 TCR beta chains were recorded as cytomegalovirus-associated.

PCR involved 60 Vbeta and 13 Jbeta primers. Libraries were prepared by immunoSEQ multiplex PCR; TCRdb keeps only in-frame clonotypes and omits some of them. The table records approximately 97,000 clones, roughly 76% of them present only once. Points on this clone: The antigen remains unidentified.

CDR1 is SGHKS and CDR2 is YYEKEE in the germline V gene (reference sequence). This CDR3 has 14 residues. The junction had 8 bases not matched to a gene; V was cut back by 4 bases and J by 8 bases. The source is a man aged 40-50 years in good health and CMV-seronegative. The chain carries TRBV5-5 and TRBJ1-4; TRBD1 aligns across 7 bases. Sequencing was performed on PBMCs. CDR3 bases: TGTGCCAGCAGCGTCAGGGGGTTCAACGAAAAACTGTTTTTT. This codes for CASSVRGFNEKLFF.